The 7 T cell receptor beta chains below all came from one sample that was sequenced in a study of post-analysis software for immune sequencing data. Built from TCR beta cDNA, the libraries had unique molecular identifiers in them. TCRdb re-derived calls from the PCR reads in MiXCR, one entry per CDR3 protein. The sample includes around 160,000 distinct CDR3 sequences, under 40% of them seen just once. The source material was blood, sampled after autologous hematopoietic stem cell transplantation. These TCRs come from a girl aged 5-17 years with multiple sclerosis.

The chain employs TRBV6-1 and TRBJ2-5; tentatively, D is TRBD2 (7 bases). The CDR3 consists of 17 residues. In germline, CDR1 is MNHNS, CDR2 SASEGT. Trimming pared 5 bases from V and 4 bases from J, leaving 23 bases between. The CDR3 spells CASSPPADSRGVETQYF. The CDR3, as DNA: TGTGCCAGCAGTCCACCCGCGGACAGTCGGGGGGTAGAGACCCAGTACTTC.

The chain is built from TRBV20-1 and TRBJ2-1; D remains ambiguous. Germline CDR1 is DFQATT and CDR2 is SNEGSKA (reference sequence). The V end lost 0 bases, the J end lost 8 bases, and 11 bases lay between the germline ends. The CDR3 is 13 residues long. The CDR3 DNA sequence: TGCAGTGCTAGAGACAGCCTCCTCCATGAGCAGTTCTTC. Protein: CSARDSLLHEQFF.

This chain joins TRBV6-2 or TRBV6-3 and TRBJ2-4; D is unresolved. Germline-derived CDR1 and CDR2 are MNHEY and SVGEGT. CDR3 length: 13 amino acids. Trimming left V 8 bases short and J 6 bases short, with 14 bases between. CDR3 region: CASCSVPLNIQYF. CDR3 in DNA: TGTGCCAGCTGTTCCGTCCCACTAAACATTCAGTACTTC.

The V and J genes are TRBV12-3 or TRBV12-4 and TRBJ1-1; D might be TRBD1 (5 bases). V was cut by 0 bases and J by 4 bases, with 9 bases left in between. The CDR3 sequence is 14 residues long. The CDR3 sequence is CASSLAWGSTEAFF. DNA for the CDR3: TGTGCCAGCAGTTTAGCCTGGGGGAGCACTGAAGCTTTCTTT.

Note on this clonotype: One end of the junction does not line up with germline, which may come from a read error. The V gene is TRBV7-9, the J gene TRBJ2-3, with 10 bases identical to TRBD2. This CDR3 has 17 residues. The germline CDR1 and CDR2 sequences are SEHNR and FQNEAQ (reference sequence). The CDR3 is CTSSFPQTAGGFDTQYF. The DNA of the CDR3 is TGTACCAGCAGCTTCCCACAGACAGCGGGAGGGTTCGATACGCAGTATTTT.

The chain is built from TRBV6-5 and TRBJ1-1; D is uncertain. The CDR3 spans 16 residues. The V gene's germline CDR1 is MNHEY and CDR2 SVGAGI. The V and J ends lost 7 bases and 4 bases respectively, with 22 bases between them. Here the CDR3 reads CASMAPKSDIGTEAFF. CDR3 sequence (DNA): TGTGCCAGCATGGCCCCAAAATCGGATATTGGCACTGAAGCTTTCTTT.

The chain combines TRBV7-9 with TRBJ2-1, with 7 bases lining up with TRBD2. Germline V gene data show CDR1 as SEHNR and CDR2 as FQNEAQ (reference sequence). The CDR3 covers 14 residues. The ends lost 10 bases at V and 1 base at J; junction bases unmatched: 7. CDR3 nucleotide sequence: TGTGCCACGAGAGGAGCGGGATCCTACAATGAGCAGTTCTTC. Its protein product is CATRGAGSYNEQFF.